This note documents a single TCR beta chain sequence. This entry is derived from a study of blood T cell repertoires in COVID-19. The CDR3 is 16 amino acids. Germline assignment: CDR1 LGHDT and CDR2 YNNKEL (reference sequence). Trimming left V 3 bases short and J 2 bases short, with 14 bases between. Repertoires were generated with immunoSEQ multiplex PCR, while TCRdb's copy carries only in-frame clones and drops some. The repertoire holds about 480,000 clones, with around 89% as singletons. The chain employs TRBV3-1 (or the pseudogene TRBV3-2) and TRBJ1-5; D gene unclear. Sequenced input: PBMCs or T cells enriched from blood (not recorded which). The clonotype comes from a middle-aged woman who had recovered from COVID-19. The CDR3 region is CASSHSLGRGNQPQHF. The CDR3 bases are TGTGCCAGCAGCCACTCCCTCGGGAGGGGCAATCAGCCCCAGCATTTT.